This record covers a single TCR beta chain. Its target is unknown. The CDR3 sequence is 15 residues long. Germline trimming cut 4 bases from V and 3 bases from J; bases unmatched to any gene: 1. CDR1 is MNHEY, CDR2 SVGAGI, per germline. The data were obtained in a study of shared clonotypes between healthy human individuals. For the study at large: For every donor, three CD4 naive, three CD4 memory, two CD8 naive and one CD8 memory plates were used.

Naive CD8 cells lacked CD45RO, underwent positive selection for CCR7 and left out terminally differentiated effector memory CD45RA+ cells. The donors, healthy adults who were HIV-negative, had experienced no recent acute infections or vaccinations. Clones were sequenced by immunoSEQ multiplex PCR, and TCRdb holds only the in-frame ones, with some missing. The sample consists of around 700,000 clones, under 95% of them appearing once. Study findings and constraints: Of the naive CD4 clonotypes, 4% to 5% were shared across several donors.

Specimen: naive CD8+ T cells sorted from blood. This chain connects TRBV6-5 to TRBJ2-3; 13 bases are a match to TRBD2. The clonotype comes from a man aged 25 to 45 in good health. CDR3 sequence reads: CASSSTSGGTDTQYF. The CDR3 DNA reads TGTGCCAGCAGTTCGACTAGCGGGGGGACAGATACGCAGTATTTT.